The present TCR beta chain was sequenced within a study of blood T cells in healthy people across ages. Through a sample-barcoded 5' primer and a J-beta primer mix, a second PCR was run for roughly 6 to 12 cycles. TCRdb used MiXCR to reprocess the 5' RACE reads, holding one entry per CDR3 protein. The sample includes about 1.1 million distinct CDR3 sequences, more than 30% of them seen just once. Each sample had at least 6.5 million PBMCs isolated. This CDR3 has 11 residues. V lost 7 bases and J 4 bases, leaving 8 bases between the germline ends. In germline, CDR1 is MNHEY, CDR2 SMNVEV (reference sequence).

This clonotype was obtained from a man younger than 30 in good health. Sample: blood. V usage is TRBV27 and J usage is TRBJ2-7, with a tentative D call TRBD1 (5 bases). CDR3 in amino acids: CASIGDYEQYF. CDR3 nucleotides: TGTGCCAGCATAGGGGATTACGAGCAGTACTTC.